What follows describes a single T cell receptor (beta chain). The table lists this clone with a few counts. The specificity of this receptor is unknown. Per-base qualities were not stored, and no clone one base away is much larger. The sample comes from a study of blood T cell repertoires in COVID-19 (dated by TCRdb to 2020 to 2021). Some background on the complete study: Collaborator samples came from the United States, Italy and Spain and covered acute and convalescent phases of COVID-19. The sample metadata nearly always contained a de-identified subject ID, COVID-19 status, age in years and sex. The prospective study material was composed of cDNA or gDNA derived from T cells, B-cell-depleted T cells, or PBMCs. HLA class I and class II types, where available, came from metadata supplied by the sample provider rather than from assay-based typing. A freely available public database, intended as a resource for researchers studying the immune response to SARS-CoV-2, is where the repertoires were released. Samples were obtained from the ongoing ImmuneRACE study (first 160 participants) and from 1,254 subjects provided by 6 global collaborators. Deeply sampled blood TCRbeta repertoires from subjects exposed to, actively infected with, or recovered from COVID-19 were included in the dataset. Overall study outcomes, separate from this receptor: The quantity of clinical and demographic metadata differed by source and by participant and was supplied without curation.

TCRbeta CDR3 regions were amplified from genomic DNA by means of the immunoSEQ Assay, a bias-controlled multiplex PCR. For the original study's pipeline: The number of nucleated cells in each sample was estimated by amplification of reference gene primers within the assay. To quantify the absolute abundance of each unique TCRbeta CDR3 rearrangement, sequence reads were collapsed and filtered. For each sample, productive Simpson clonality was calculated by taking the square root of Simpson's diversity index across productive rearrangements. TCRdb took over this immuneACCESS table, retaining in-frame rearrangements with V and J assigned. Such tables are incomplete; in checked studies, under half of the missing clones stem from an unresolved V gene, and the remainder is unexplained. That table supplies the V and J calls and clone size; D and trimming were determined from the DNA. The sample profile shows 450,000 to 500,000 clones; 87% of them were found once. The ten largest clones capture roughly 0.7% of the sample.

In the prospective study, participants were roughly 18 to 95 years old, resided in around 25 geographic areas of the United States, and were enrolled through a virtual design. Cohort assignment in the prospective study relied on participant-reported clinical history from a screening survey and a study questionnaire. Recovered participants in ImmuneRACE Cohort 3 were defined by two consecutive negative NP/OP PCR tests, clearance by a healthcare professional, or resolution of symptoms. In the prospective study, mobile phlebotomists collected whole blood, serum and a nasopharyngeal or oropharyngeal swab from each participant. Additional blood draws and questionnaires over an approximately 2-month period could optionally be provided by prospective study participants. Before DNA extraction, prospective study blood samples were shipped either frozen or at room temperature. V is pared back by 3 bases and J by 11 bases, with 8 bases lying between the germline termini. CDR1 LNHDA and CDR2 SQIVND were looked up in the germline V gene (reference sequence). The CDR3 holds 11 amino acids from the cysteine to the phenylalanine. The read is trimmed to its CDR3 DNA, 33 bases read in frame from base 1.

The sequence joins TRBV19 to TRBJ1-5; TRBD1 might be the D gene, on 5 matching bases. The sample taken for sequencing was PBMCs or T cells enriched from blood (not recorded which). The sequence was collected from a woman aged 18-29 years who had recovered from COVID-19. This receptor carries the CDR3 CASSIGGAQHF. The sequence in DNA is TGTGCCAGTAGTATCGGGGGAGCCCAGCATTTT.